These 10 T cell receptor beta chains came from one sample sequenced in a study of cytotoxic CD8 clonotypes in ibrutinib-treated CLL. Method: immunoSEQ multiplex PCR; TCRdb's copy keeps in-frame clones and lacks some. This table has some 140,000 clones, under 90% appearing once. Sequencing was performed on PBMCs, taken after 24 months of ibrutinib treatment. These receptors were obtained from a human donor with chronic lymphocytic leukemia.

This clone was observed a few times. The chain combines TRBV7-2 with TRBJ2-5, with TRBD2 identical over 7 bases. Germline V gene lookup returns CDR1 SGHTA and CDR2 FQGNSA. Trimming at V came to 6 bases and at J to 4 bases, leaving 14 bases not matched to a gene. This CDR3 has 16 residues. The CDR3 protein is CASRFLKRGDAETQYF. CDR3 DNA: TGTGCCAGCAGGTTCTTAAAGCGGGGAGACGCAGAGACCCAGTACTTC.

This clone was seen more than once but under ten times. This chain links TRBV5-5 with TRBJ1-2, with 9 bases that match TRBD1. Germline CDR1 SGHKS, CDR2 YYEKEE (reference sequence). The CDR3 is made up of 15 amino acids. The ends lost 1 base at V and 5 bases at J; junction bases unmatched: 6. CDR3: CASSLIGTGWYGYTF. As DNA, the CDR3 is TGTGCCAGCAGCTTGATCGGGACAGGGTGGTATGGCTACACCTTC. The full variable domain, in which reference TRBV5-5 and TRBJ1-2 provide the parts outside the CDR3, is DAGVTQSPTHLIKTRGQQVTLRCSPISGHKSVSWYQQVLGQGPQFIFQYYEKEERGRGNFPDRFSARQFPNYSSELNVNALLLGDSALYLCASSLIGTGWYGYTFGSGTRLTVV.

This chain uses TRBV10-1 with TRBJ2-2; D not resolved. Trimming shortened V by 2 bases and J by 3 bases, and 4 bases separated the two germline ends. The CDR3 runs 13 residues. Germline CDR1 WNHNN, CDR2 SYGVQD (reference sequence). In nucleotides, the CDR3 is TGCGCCAGCAGTGAGCGGGACACCGGGGAGCTGTTTTTT. It specifies CASSERDTGELFF.

The rearrangement links TRBV10-3 to TRBJ2-5; D is perhaps TRBD1 (6 bases). CDR3 size: 14 residues. Trimming pared 10 bases from V and 5 bases from J, leaving 20 bases between. Germline-derived CDR1 and CDR2 are ENHRY and SYGVKD. The chain's CDR3 is CATEASRGVETQYF. The CDR3 nucleotides read TGTGCCACGGAGGCTAGCAGGGGAGTGGAGACCCAGTACTTC.

The chain is built from TRBV7-2 and TRBJ1-5; TRBD1 agrees at 9 bases. The CDR3 runs to 16 residues. Germline CDR1 and CDR2: SGHTA and FQGNSA. The V segment lost 1 base and the J segment 4 bases; nucleotides outside the gene matches: 5. CDR3 sequence: CASSLDPGTGNQPQHF. The CDR3 coding sequence is TGTGCCAGCAGCTTAGATCCCGGGACAGGGAATCAGCCCCAGCATTTT. Combining the CDR3 with reference TRBV7-2 and TRBJ1-5 gives the whole variable domain GAGVSQSPSNKVTEKGKDVELRCDPISGHTALYWYRQSLGQGLEFLIYFQGNSAPDKSGLPSDRFSAERTGGSVSTLTIQRTQQEDSAVYLCASSLDPGTGNQPQHFGDGTRLSIL.

The chain couples TRBV29-1 to TRBJ1-1; 8 bases are a match to TRBD1. CDR1 SQVTM and CDR2 ANQGSEA come from the germline V gene. This CDR3 contains 14 residues. The trim removed 7 bases at V and 1 base at J, leaving 8 bases unmatched. As DNA, the CDR3 is TGCAGCGCCGACCCCGGGACAGGGAACACTGAAGCTTTCTTT. Translating it yields CSADPGTGNTEAFF.

The chain joins TRBV28 to TRBJ2-7; D unresolved. The CDR3 extends over 13 amino acids. V lost 10 bases and J 7 bases, leaving 20 bases between the germline ends. Per the germline V gene, CDR1 is MDHEN and CDR2 is SYDVKM. CDR3 protein: CATRRRSMGEQYF. The CDR3 nucleotides read TGTGCCACCCGGCGGCGTTCAATGGGAGAGCAGTACTTC. The whole variable domain, remainder taken from reference TRBV28 and TRBJ2-7, is DVKVTQSSRYLVKRTGEKVFLECVQDMDHENMFWYRQDPGLGLRLIYFSYDVKMKEKGDIPEGYSVSREKKERFSLILESASTNQTSMYLCATRRRSMGEQYFGPGTRLTVT.

To note about this clone: At the DNA level, this CDR3 is encoded by other sequences in the same sample as well. The chain uses TRBV5-1 and TRBJ2-2; 9 bases align to TRBD1. The trim removed 0 bases at V and 6 bases at J, leaving 0 bases unmatched. CDR3 length: 14 residues. Germline V gene lookup returns CDR1 SGHRS and CDR2 YFSETQ. CDR3 sequence: CASSLGQGAGELFF. The CDR3 DNA reads as TGCGCCAGCAGCTTGGGACAGGGGGCCGGGGAGCTGTTTTTT.

CDR3 DNA: TGTGCCAGCAGCTTTCGGACAGGGGGCGCTGCTGGCTACACCTTC. It is translated as CASSFRTGGAAGYTF. The chain couples TRBV7-2 to TRBJ1-2; TRBD1 agrees at 11 bases. The V segment lost 3 bases and the J segment 7 bases; nucleotides outside the gene matches: 7. CDR3 length: 15 amino acids. Germline CDR1 reads SGHTA; CDR2 reads FQGNSA.

The chain couples TRBV6-1 to TRBJ1-1; D is undetermined. This CDR3 region has 14 residues. Trimming removed 6 bases at V and 4 bases at J, with 15 bases between. Per the germline V gene, CDR1 is MNHNS and CDR2 is SASEGT. CDR3 nucleotide sequence: TGTGCCAGCAGCCAGCGATCCGTGGGCACTGAAGCTTTCTTT. The encoded protein is CASSQRSVGTEAFF.